Below, one TCR beta chain is given with its context. Its antigen is unidentified. The data stem from a study of cytomegalovirus exposure and HLA in healthy donors. The CDR3 extends over 15 amino acids. The germline gives CDR1 SGHDT, CDR2 YYEEEE. Trimming removed 0 bases from V and 3 bases from J; junction bases left unmatched: 4. Study-wide results and caveats: Reportedly, cytomegalovirus status was diagnosed with high sensitivity and specificity.

PCR involved 60 Vbeta and 13 Jbeta primers. Measured with immunoSEQ multiplex PCR; TCRdb has only the in-frame clones, and not every one. The sample contains around 150,000 clones, over 60% of which appear only once. The chain carries TRBV5-6 and TRBJ2-7; the match to TRBD1 covers 9 bases. This receptor was identified in a woman between 25 and 40 years old in good health and CMV-seronegative. The specimen sequenced was PBMCs. The CDR3 loop is CASSLDRGQHYEQYF. The CDR3 region has the DNA TGTGCCAGCAGCTTGGACAGGGGGCAGCACTACGAGCAGTACTTC. The complete variable domain, with remaining parts taken from reference TRBV5-6 and TRBJ2-7, reads DAGVTQSPTHLIKTRGQQVTLRCSPKSGHDTVSWYQQALGQGPQFIFQYYEEEERQRGNFPDRFSGHQFPNYSSELNVNALLLGDSALYLCASSLDRGQHYEQYFGPGTRLTVT.